This T cell receptor beta chain was captured by sequencing in a study of T cells in Graves' hyperthyroidism and ophthalmopathy. V trimming: 7 bases; J trimming: 4 bases; junction bases outside the gene matches: 14. Per the germline V gene, CDR1 is LNHDA and CDR2 is SQIVND (reference sequence). The CDR3 runs 16 residues. Using RNA transcripts as the source, TCR beta CDR3 regions were amplified. TCR CDR3 underwent first-round RT-PCR with the HTBI primer set. TCRdb reprocessed the multiplex PCR reads with MiXCR, giving one entry per CDR3 protein. This table has hundreds of thousands of distinct CDR3 sequences, approximately 15% appearing once.

The chain is built from TRBV19 and TRBJ1-2; 8 nucleotides agree with TRBD1. This sequence originates from a woman in her twenties or thirties with Graves' hyperthyroidism that later progressed to Graves' ophthalmopathy. Input material: blood. CDR3 DNA: TGTGCCAGTACCTCGCCCGACAGGGGTAGAAGCTATGGCTACACCTTC. Its translation: CASTSPDRGRSYGYTF.